This T cell receptor (beta chain) is drawn from a study of T cell responses to AZD1222 COVID-19 vaccine. The CDR3 extends over 14 amino acids. Germline-derived CDR1 and CDR2 are LNHDA and SQIVND (reference sequence). The V and J ends lost 6 bases and 0 bases respectively, with 9 bases between them. The table came from immunoSEQ multiplex PCR; TCRdb's copy has only in-frame clones and leaves some out. The data hold more than 80,000 clones, with 70% to 90% observed a single time. The material was peripheral blood, obtained 28 days after the second AZD1222 dose. The V call is TRBV19, the J call TRBJ1-3, with a weak D call TRBD1 (6 bases). The receptor comes from an adult who received the AZD1222 COVID-19 vaccine. This CDR3 reads CASRGTPSGNTIYF. The DNA of the CDR3 is TGTGCCAGTAGGGGGACACCCTCTGGAAACACCATATATTTT.